These 15 T cell receptor beta chains share one sample of origin, sequenced in a study of patients and donors after allogeneic stem cell transplantation. MiXCR, applied by TCRdb to the RT-PCR reads, yields one record per CDR3 protein. This sample carries 150,000 to 200,000 distinct CDR3 sequences, 25% to 35% of them seen once, and the ten largest clones take about 3.3%. Sequenced: blood, either unsorted or a sorted T cell fraction (not recorded which). Every receptor here comes from a human donor who was either an allogeneic HSCT recipient or a stem cell or donor lymphocyte infusion donor (not recorded which). It is not recorded whose cells these are; they may come from a transplant donor.

Ten or more counts support this clonotype. This chain uses TRBV6-5 with TRBJ1-2, with TRBD1 matching over 12 bases. The CDR3 spans 15 residues. In germline, CDR1 is MNHEY, CDR2 SVGAGI. V gave up 2 bases and J gave up 8 bases; unmatched junction bases: 6. CDR3 sequence reads: CASSYLGTGGWGYTF. Here the CDR3 DNA reads TGTGCCAGCAGTTACCTTGGGACAGGGGGCTGGGGCTACACCTTC.

The rearrangement uses TRBV9 and TRBJ2-1; 7 nucleotides agree with TRBD2. CDR3 length: 18 amino acids. J gave up 4 bases and V 4 bases, and 17 bases lay outside the gene matches. The V gene's germline CDR1 is SGDLS and CDR2 YYNGEE. The chain's CDR3 is CASSLLGFSSGYYNEQFF. The CDR3 DNA reads TGTGCCAGCAGCCTCCTGGGGTTTTCTAGCGGCTATTACAATGAGCAGTTCTTC.

This clonotype showed up just a few times. The chain links TRBV6-5 to TRBJ1-2; D not resolved. Germline V gene lookup returns CDR1 MNHEY and CDR2 SVGAGI. Trimming took off 7 bases at V and 8 bases at J, with 23 bases between the two ends. This CDR3 comprises 15 residues. The CDR3 reads CASISRLGGVWGYTF. CDR3 nucleotides: TGTGCCAGCATCTCCAGGTTGGGTGGAGTCTGGGGCTACACCTTC.

V and J are TRBV18 and TRBJ2-7; 8 positions agree with TRBD2. CDR3 size: 15 residues. The germline gives CDR1 KGHSH, CDR2 LQKENI. J gave up 3 bases and V 0 bases, and 4 bases lay outside the gene matches. CDR3 region: CASSPPSRGGYEQYF. The DNA for the CDR3 is TGTGCCAGCTCACCACCTTCCCGGGGGGGCTACGAGCAGTACTTC.

This chain connects TRBV6-5 to TRBJ2-7, with 8 bases aligning to TRBD1. Germline V lookup: CDR1 MNHEY, CDR2 SVGAGI. There are 14 residues in the CDR3. With V trimmed by 6 bases and J by 0 bases, 4 bases remained unmatched. The CDR3 bases are TGTGCCAGCAGAAGACAGGGGTTCTCCTACGAGCAGTACTTC. Protein product: CASRRQGFSYEQYF.

This chain joins TRBV11-1 and TRBJ1-1, with no clear D. The CDR3 runs 13 residues. Germline-derived CDR1 and CDR2 are SGHAT and FQDESV (reference sequence). V lost 5 bases to trimming and J lost 0 bases, with 7 bases between them. The CDR3 sequence: CASSTLMNTEAFF. For the CDR3, the DNA is TGTGCCAGCAGCACCCTAATGAACACTGAAGCTTTCTTT.

CDR3 sequence: CAIRGATEAFF. The CDR3 nucleotides read TGTGCCATCAGAGGGGCCACTGAAGCTTTCTTT. The rearrangement uses TRBV10-3 and TRBJ1-1; maybe TRBD1 (5 bases). V was cut by 6 bases and J by 4 bases, with 6 bases left in between. In germline, CDR1 is ENHRY, CDR2 SYGVKD. The CDR3 spans 11 residues.

The V gene is TRBV9, the J gene TRBJ2-1, with 15 bases matching TRBD2. CDR3 length: 18 amino acids. The germline gives CDR1 SGDLS, CDR2 YYNGEE. The V and J ends lost 3 bases and 0 bases, in that order; junction bases with no gene match: 4. The CDR3 is CASSARTSGRVSYNEQFF. CDR3 nucleotide sequence: TGTGCCAGCAGCGCTCGGACTAGCGGGAGGGTCTCCTACAATGAGCAGTTCTTC.

The chain couples TRBV6-2 or TRBV6-3 to TRBJ1-1, with 7 bases fitting TRBD1. This CDR3 is built from 12 residues. V gave up 5 bases and J gave up 13 bases; unmatched junction bases: 10. CDR1 and CDR2 from the germline V gene are MNHEY and SVGEGT. CDR3 nucleotide sequence: TGTGCCAGCAGTCCGGACAGGATTGCGGTTTTCTTT. It is translated as CASSPDRIAVFF.

This CDR3 reads CASSFTYEQFF. CDR3 nucleotides: TGTGCCAGCAGCTTTACCTATGAGCAGTTCTTC. This chain links TRBV7-9 with TRBJ2-1; no clear D gene. CDR3 length: 11 amino acids. V lost 3 bases, J lost 8 bases, and 5 bases lay in between. Germline assignment: CDR1 SEHNR and CDR2 FQNEAQ (reference sequence).

This clonotype was counted a single time. It differs at one base from a far larger clone, so likely a read error. The final CDR3 position lacks the conserved phenylalanine or tryptophan, pointing to a likely read error. The CDR3 here is CASSLQGNTEAFL. The CDR3 DNA reads as TGTGCCAGCAGTTTACAGGGGAACACTGAAGCTTTCTTG. The chain uses TRBV12-3 or TRBV12-4 and TRBJ1-1; tentatively, D is TRBD1 (5 bases). The CDR3 has 13 residues. V was pared by 2 bases and J by 1 base, with 5 bases between.

This clonotype is a singleton in its sample. This rearrangement joins TRBV12-3 or TRBV12-4 to TRBJ2-5, with D uncertain. The CDR3 has 14 residues. V was trimmed by 3 bases and J by 4 bases, leaving 12 bases between them. CDR3 region: CASSFRVSGETQYF. In nucleotides, the CDR3 is TGTGCCAGCAGTTTTCGAGTCTCTGGAGAGACCCAGTACTTC.

The genes are TRBV7-6 and TRBJ2-1; D might be TRBD1 (6 bases). CDR1 SGHVS and CDR2 FNYEAQ come from the germline V gene. There are 16 residues in the CDR3. The germline V and J ends were trimmed by 1 base and 3 bases, with 13 bases remaining between them. For the CDR3, the DNA is TGTGCCAGCAGCTTAGTGAAGGACAGCTTCTACAATGAGCAGTTCTTC. Its protein product is CASSLVKDSFYNEQFF.

J is TRBJ2-7 and V is TRBV21-1; the table's D call, TRBD2, has no DNA check behind it. TRBV21-1 is a known pseudogene. This CDR3 comprises 18 residues. The CDR3 sequence: CASGNSGRTNNSSYEQYF. As DNA, the CDR3 is TGTGCCAGCGGGAATAGCGGGAGGACAAATAACTCCTCCTACGAGCAGTACTTC.

The chain links TRBV6-5 to TRBJ1-2; 8 bases match TRBD1. Germline V CDR1 and CDR2: MNHEY, SVGAGI. This CDR3 comprises 14 residues. Trimming at V came to 2 bases and at J to 6 bases, leaving 5 bases not matched to a gene. CDR3: CASSYALTGDGYTF. CDR3 DNA sequence: TGTGCCAGCAGTTACGCTCTGACAGGGGATGGCTACACCTTC.